The 21 T cell receptor beta chains below come from one sample, sequenced in a study of post-analysis software for immune sequencing data (dated by TCRdb to between 2014 and 2017). What the work shows at the level of the full study, not this receptor alone: Roughly 5 TRBV segments, including TRBV5-6, TRBV5-1 and TRBV20-1, were significantly more frequent in patients than controls.

No antigen has been assigned to these receptors. The method was PCR. Sequencer: Illumina HiSeq 2500. To reduce PCR and sequencing biases, unique molecular identifiers were incorporated into the TCR beta cDNA libraries. TCRdb applied fastp at Q25 and MiXCR to the public reads, then kept only in-frame beta chains. Rows are unified per CDR3 protein, each entry keeping the most common DNA and genes. Recorded for this sample are some 500,000 distinct CDR3 sequences; 45% of them occurred a single time. The top ten clonotypes cover about 12% of the sample. Sequenced material: blood. Every receptor here comes from a girl aged 5-17 years with multiple sclerosis.

This clonotype was observed a handful of times. The chain links TRBV29-1 to TRBJ2-3; unclear D gene. The CDR3 is 12 residues long. The germline V and J ends were trimmed by 6 bases and 0 bases, with 7 bases remaining between them. Germline loops: CDR1 SQVTM, CDR2 ANQGSEA. CDR3 region: CSVRSSTDTQYF. CDR3 sequence (DNA): TGCAGCGTGAGAAGTAGCACAGATACGCAGTATTTT.

This clonotype has just a few counts. The chain has TRBV5-1 and TRBJ2-1, with TRBD2 as a possible D gene (5 bases). The germline gives CDR1 SGHRS, CDR2 YFSETQ. This CDR3 contains 13 residues. With 5 bases removed from V and 13 bases from J, the gap between germline ends came to 19 bases. The CDR3 loop is CASRPPSAEEQFF. As DNA, the CDR3 is TGCGCCAGCAGACCCCCCTCAGCGGAAGAACAGTTCTTC.

V gene TRBV5-1 combines with J gene TRBJ2-5; 9 bases match TRBD1. The closer fit of TRBJ2-7 to the DNA end suggests the J call may be wrong. The CDR3 sequence is 15 residues long. Germline CDR1 reads SGHRS; CDR2 reads YFSETQ. For the CDR3, the DNA is TGCGCCAGCAGCATCGACAGGGGGGGATCCTACGAGCAGTACTTC. This encodes CASSIDRGGSYEQYF.

This clonotype turned up a few times. The chain employs TRBV3-1 and TRBJ1-2; 8 bases match TRBD1. With 4 bases clipped from V and 7 bases from J, the junction kept 2 bases outside the gene matches. Per the germline V gene, CDR1 is LGHDT and CDR2 is YNNKEL (reference sequence). The CDR3 runs to 12 residues. The DNA of the CDR3 is TGTGCCAGCAGCCGCGACAGGGGTGGCTACACCTTC. It codes for CASSRDRGGYTF.

The chain employs TRBV5-6 and TRBJ2-1; TRBD2 might be the D (6 bases). The CDR3 loop spans 13 amino acids. Germline V gene lookup returns CDR1 SGHDT and CDR2 YYEEEE. The V and J ends lost 5 bases and 9 bases respectively, with 15 bases between them. The CDR3: CASSTGTLSEQFF. CDR3 bases: TGTGCCAGCAGTACCGGGACTCTCAGTGAGCAGTTCTTC. The variable domain in full, with the rest retrieved from reference TRBV5-6 and TRBJ2-1, is DAGVTQSPTHLIKTRGQQVTLRCSPKSGHDTVSWYQQALGQGPQFIFQYYEEEERQRGNFPDRFSGHQFPNYSSELNVNALLLGDSALYLCASSTGTLSEQFFGPGTRLTVL.

The chain recombines TRBV5-1 with TRBJ2-4; 8 bases line up with TRBD2. V was clipped by 0 bases and J by 9 bases; unmatched bases: 8. The germline CDR1 and CDR2 sequences are SGHRS and YFSETQ. The CDR3 sequence is 15 residues long. The CDR3 loop reads CASSLAQGLGTIQYF. CDR3 DNA: TGCGCCAGCAGCTTGGCCCAGGGACTAGGGACCATTCAGTACTTC. The variable domain in full, completed from reference TRBV5-1 and TRBJ2-4, reads KAGVTQTPRYLIKTRGQQVTLSCSPISGHRSVSWYQQTPGQGLQFLFEYFSETQRNKGNFPGRFSGRQFSNSRSEMNVSTLELGDSALYLCASSLAQGLGTIQYFGAGTRLSVL.

J is TRBJ2-5 and V is TRBV29-1, with 8 bases aligning to TRBD2. The CDR3 spans 16 residues. Germline lookup yields CDR1 SQVTM and CDR2 ANQGSEA. Trimming at V came to 5 bases and at J to 2 bases, leaving 13 bases not matched to a gene. The CDR3 DNA is TGCAGCGTTCGAGCGGGAGAGGTTTGGAGGCAAGAGACCCAGTACTTC. This translates into CSVRAGEVWRQETQYF.

This clonotype was seen more than once but under ten times. This sequence joins TRBV24-1 and TRBJ2-1; 8 bases match TRBD2. This CDR3 region has 15 residues. With V trimmed by 3 bases and J by 5 bases, 5 bases remained unmatched. CDR1 is KGHDR and CDR2 is SFDVKD in the germline V gene. CDR3 loop: CATSDASGSNNEQFF. CDR3 nucleotide sequence: TGTGCCACCAGTGATGCTAGCGGGTCGAACAATGAGCAGTTCTTC.

This clonotype has more than one count but fewer than ten. The chain recombines TRBV12-3 or TRBV12-4 with TRBJ1-5; 12 bases are shared with TRBD1. The CDR3 extends over 15 amino acids. The trim removed 5 bases at V and 5 bases at J, leaving 4 bases unmatched. CDR3 coding DNA: TGTGCCAGCAGTATAGGGACAGGGGGCCATCAGCCCCAGCATTTT. This translates into CASSIGTGGHQPQHF.

This clonotype has a handful of counts. This chain uses TRBV11-2 with TRBJ2-1; 11 nucleotides line up with TRBD2. The germline V gene has CDR1 SGHAT and CDR2 FQNNGV. V dropped 4 bases and J dropped 3; count of bases not matched to a gene: 17. The CDR3 has 20 amino acids. As DNA, the CDR3 is TGTGCCAGCAGCTCCCACTTACTAGCGGGAGTATCGTTTTACTACAATGAGCAGTTCTTC. This sequence encodes CASSSHLLAGVSFYYNEQFF. Full variable domain (rest looked up from reference TRBV11-2 and TRBJ2-1): EAGVAQSPRYKIIEKRQSVAFWCNPISGHATLYWYQQILGQGPKLLIQFQNNGVVDDSQLPKDRFSAERLKGVDSTLKIQPAKLEDSAVYLCASSSHLLAGVSFYYNEQFFGPGTRLTVL.

This chain joins TRBV6-1 and TRBJ1-5; a weak D match, TRBD1 (6 bases). V was trimmed by 7 bases and J by 6 bases, leaving 13 bases between them. Germline V lookup: CDR1 MNHNS, CDR2 SASEGT. The CDR3 totals 13 residues. CDR3 sequence: CASNSIRGQPQHF. CDR3 DNA: TGTGCCAGCAATAGTATCAGGGGTCAGCCCCAGCATTTT.

This clonotype turned up a few times. The V call is TRBV5-1, the J call TRBJ2-1; TRBD1 is a possible D gene (5 bases). The CDR3 is 14 residues long. V lost 4 bases, J lost 4 bases, and 12 bases lay in between. Germline V gene sequence: CDR1 SGHRS, CDR2 YFSETQ. In DNA, the CDR3 is TGCGCCAGCAGCCCCCTTCGACAGTACAATGAGCAGTTCTTC. Protein: CASSPLRQYNEQFF.

This rearrangement joins TRBV25-1 to TRBJ2-3, with 8 nucleotides matching TRBD2. CDR3 size: 14 residues. Losses at the gene ends were 6 bases for V and 3 bases for J; bases not matched to a gene: 5. CDR1 is MGHDK, CDR2 SYGVNS, per germline. This chain's CDR3 is CASSGGVRTDTQYF. Here the CDR3 DNA reads TGTGCCAGCAGCGGGGGGGTCAGAACAGATACGCAGTATTTT.

This clonotype was seen more than once but under ten times. The chain links TRBV20-1 to TRBJ1-5; unclear D gene. The CDR3 loop spans 14 amino acids. The germline V and J ends were trimmed by 0 bases and 7 bases, with 13 bases remaining between them. Germline V gene data show CDR1 as DFQATT and CDR2 as SNEGSKA (reference sequence). In DNA, the CDR3 is TGCAGTGCTAGAGATGGCAGCAGGAAACAGCCCCAGCATTTT. Translated: CSARDGSRKQPQHF.

This clonotype was counted between two and nine times. The chain recombines TRBV29-1 with TRBJ2-5; 14 nucleotides agree with TRBD2. The CDR3 is 16 residues long. Trimming removed 5 bases from V and 4 bases from J; junction bases left unmatched: 9. Per germline, CDR1 SQVTM and CDR2 ANQGSEA. CDR3 protein: CSVPGTSGRLRETQYF. For the CDR3, the DNA is TGCAGCGTTCCTGGGACTAGCGGGAGATTGAGAGAGACCCAGTACTTC.

The chain has TRBV20-1 and TRBJ2-1, with D possibly TRBD2 on 6 matching bases. This CDR3 comprises 14 residues. The germline CDR1 and CDR2 sequences are DFQATT and SNEGSKA (reference sequence). Trimming left V 6 bases short and J 8 bases short, with 20 bases between. CDR3 DNA sequence: TGCAGTGCCGCAGCTAGCGAGAGAGGTGATGAGCAGTTCTTC. The encoded protein is CSAAASERGDEQFF.

With regard to this clonotype: A much more abundant neighbour one base away suggests this may be a read error. The rearrangement uses TRBV7-3 and TRBJ2-3, with TRBD1 matching 8 bases. This CDR3 has 17 residues. Germline values: CDR1 SGHTA, CDR2 FQGTGA. Here the CDR3 reads CASSVRDRSSSTGTQYF. The CDR3 coding sequence is TGTGCCAGCAGCGTTCGGGACAGGAGCTCTAGCACAGGTACGCAGTATTTT.

The chain joins TRBV5-1 to TRBJ2-1, with 9 positions matching TRBD2. Germline CDR1 reads SGHRS; CDR2 reads YFSETQ. Trimming removed 0 bases from V and 7 bases from J; junction bases left unmatched: 5. CDR3 length: 15 amino acids. Here the CDR3 DNA reads TGCGCCAGCAGCTTGGAAGATAGCGGGAGTAATGAGCAGTTCTTC. Amino acid sequence: CASSLEDSGSNEQFF.

The chain employs TRBV7-3 and TRBJ1-2; perhaps TRBD1 as D (5 bases). The germline CDR1 and CDR2 sequences are SGHTA and FQGTGA. V lost 5 bases and J 3 bases, leaving 16 bases between the germline ends. This CDR3 comprises 15 residues. The CDR3 DNA reads as TGTGCCAGCAGCGAATCACCCGACAGACACTATGGCTACACCTTC. It encodes CASSESPDRHYGYTF.

In nucleotides, the CDR3 is TGTGCCAGCAGCGTAGGAGAGAGCCCTAGTCTGTACACAGATACGCAGTATTTT. Protein sequence: CASSVGESPSLYTDTQYF. The V gene is TRBV9, the J gene TRBJ2-3, with no clear D. The CDR3 consists of 18 residues. V was shortened by 0 bases and J by 2 bases, with 19 bases between the two germline ends. Germline CDR1 is SGDLS and CDR2 is YYNGEE.

This clonotype showed up just a few times. J is TRBJ2-5 and V is TRBV28, with a possible D match to TRBD1 (7 bases). The end of the DNA aligns better with TRBJ2-7, so the J call may be wrong. Germline-derived CDR1 and CDR2 are MDHEN and SYDVKM. CDR3 length: 14 residues. CDR3 loop: CASSPQGGQNEQYF. CDR3 sequence (DNA): TGTGCCAGCAGTCCCCAGGGGGGACAGAACGAGCAGTACTTC.